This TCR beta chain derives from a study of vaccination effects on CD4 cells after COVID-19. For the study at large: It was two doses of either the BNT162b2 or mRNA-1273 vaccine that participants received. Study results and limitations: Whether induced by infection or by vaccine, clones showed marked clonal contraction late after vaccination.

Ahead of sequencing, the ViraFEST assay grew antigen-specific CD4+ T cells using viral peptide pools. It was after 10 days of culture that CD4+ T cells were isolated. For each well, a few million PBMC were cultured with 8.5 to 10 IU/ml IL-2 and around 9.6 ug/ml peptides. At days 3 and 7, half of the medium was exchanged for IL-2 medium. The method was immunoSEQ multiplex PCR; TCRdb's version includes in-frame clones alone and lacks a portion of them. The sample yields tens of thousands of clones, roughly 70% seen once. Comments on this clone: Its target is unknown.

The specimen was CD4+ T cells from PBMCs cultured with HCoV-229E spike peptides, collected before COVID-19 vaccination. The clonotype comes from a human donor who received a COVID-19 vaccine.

The CDR3 protein is CASSLGQALPTSPLHF. In DNA form, the CDR3 reads TGTGCCAGCAGCTTAGGACAGGCCTTACCTACTTCACCCCTCCACTTT. V usage is TRBV7-6 and J usage is TRBJ1-6; TRBD1 might be the D (6 bases). The V gene's germline CDR1 is SGHVS and CDR2 FNYEAQ. This CDR3 region has 16 residues. V lost 1 base and J 9 bases, leaving 16 bases between the germline ends.